Shown below are 7 T cell receptor beta chains from a single sample sequenced in a study of blood T cell repertoires in COVID-19. Assay: immunoSEQ multiplex PCR; the TCRdb copy retains only in-frame clones and omits some. The sample holds 150,000 to 200,000 clones, around 85% seen once. Sequencing was done on a sample of peripheral blood. Source of these receptors: a human donor with acute or convalescent COVID-19. The donor label of this sample is uncertain.

This rearrangement joins TRBV7-6 to TRBJ2-1; 10 nucleotides agree with TRBD1. V gave up 3 bases and J gave up 6 bases; unmatched junction bases: 5. This CDR3 region has 15 residues. Germline values: CDR1 SGHVS, CDR2 FNYEAQ. This CDR3 is CASSFGTGVRNEQFF. CDR3 coding DNA: TGTGCCAGCAGCTTCGGGACAGGGGTGCGCAATGAGCAGTTCTTC. Supplemented by reference TRBV7-6 and TRBJ2-1, the full variable domain reads GAGVSQSPRYKVTKRGQDVALRCDPISGHVSLYWYRQALGQGPEFLTYFNYEAQQDKSGLPNDRFSAERPEGSISTLTIQRTEQRDSAMYRCASSFGTGVRNEQFFGPGTRLTVL.

This clone was seen a single time. The chain couples TRBV18 to TRBJ2-1; 12 bases align to TRBD2. The CDR3 has 16 amino acids. Germline assignment: CDR1 KGHSH and CDR2 LQKENI. V shed 5 bases, J shed 7 bases, and the junction held 9 bases outside the gene matches. Here the CDR3 reads CASSFPSGGAVNEQFF. In DNA form, the CDR3 reads TGTGCCAGCTCATTTCCTAGCGGGGGGGCCGTAAATGAGCAGTTCTTC.

The chain carries TRBV6-2 or TRBV6-3 and TRBJ2-1; 7 bases are a match to TRBD1. Germline CDR1 reads MNHEY; CDR2 reads SVGEGT. CDR3 length: 16 residues. V was pared by 5 bases and J by 4 bases, with 11 bases of the junction left unmatched. The CDR3 DNA reads as TGTGCCAGCAGTGACCACCTGGACAGGCTATACAATGAGCAGTTCTTC. It translates to CASSDHLDRLYNEQFF.

This clone has a single count. The chain carries TRBV30 and TRBJ1-5; maybe TRBD1 (6 bases). The CDR3 totals 13 residues. The V end was cut by 3 bases, the J end by 4 bases, with 10 bases between. Looked up from germline, CDR1 is GTSNPN and CDR2 is SVGIG (reference sequence). For the CDR3, the DNA is TGTGCCTGGAGCGAACAGGGTAATCAGCCCCAGCATTTT. This codes for CAWSEQGNQPQHF.

This chain connects TRBV7-3 to TRBJ2-1, with D uncertain. This CDR3 is 14 amino acids long. Germline lookup yields CDR1 SGHTA and CDR2 FQGTGA. V was shortened by 0 bases and J by 10 bases, with 13 bases between the two germline ends. CDR3 DNA: TGTGCCAGCAGCTTAACGACGACTGTCACCGAGCAGTTCTTC. Residues: CASSLTTTVTEQFF. Full variable domain (rest looked up from reference TRBV7-3 and TRBJ2-1): GAGVSQTPSNKVTEKGKYVELRCDPISGHTALYWYRQSLGQGPEFLIYFQGTGAADDSGLPNDRFFAVRPEGSVSTLKIQRTERGDSAVYLCASSLTTTVTEQFFGPGTRLTVL.

This clone was detected a few times. The chain links TRBV7-9 to TRBJ2-7; 9 nucleotides align to TRBD1. Germline loops: CDR1 SEHNR, CDR2 FQNEAQ (reference sequence). This CDR3 is 14 amino acids long. J gave up 6 bases and V 5 bases, and 8 bases lay outside the gene matches. CDR3 sequence: CASSRAGTGLEQYF. The CDR3 coding sequence is TGTGCCAGCAGCCGCGCCGGGACAGGGCTCGAGCAGTACTTC.

In its sample, this clone was seen many times. The chain links TRBV4-1 to TRBJ1-2; 7 nucleotides align to TRBD1. The CDR3 is 14 amino acids. Trimming cost V 2 bases and J 5 bases; bases outside gene matches: 5. Germline V CDR1 and CDR2: MGHRA, YSYEKL. CDR3 nucleotide sequence: TGCGCCAGCAGCCAAAGGACAGGAACTTATGGCTACACCTTC. Amino acids: CASSQRTGTYGYTF.